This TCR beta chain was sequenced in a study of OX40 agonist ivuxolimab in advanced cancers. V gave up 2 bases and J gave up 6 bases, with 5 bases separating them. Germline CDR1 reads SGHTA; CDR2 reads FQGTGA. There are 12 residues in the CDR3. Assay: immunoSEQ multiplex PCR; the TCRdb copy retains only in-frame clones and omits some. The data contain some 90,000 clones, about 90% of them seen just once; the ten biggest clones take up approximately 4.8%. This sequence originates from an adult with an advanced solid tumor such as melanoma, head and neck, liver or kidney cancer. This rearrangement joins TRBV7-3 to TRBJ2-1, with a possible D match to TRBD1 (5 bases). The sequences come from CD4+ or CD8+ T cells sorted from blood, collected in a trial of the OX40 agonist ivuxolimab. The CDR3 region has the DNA TGTGCCAGCAGCTTACAGGGCAATGAGCAGTTCTTC. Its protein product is CASSLQGNEQFF.